These 24 T cell receptor beta chains were all obtained from the same sample, sequenced in a study of CD8+CD57+ T cells in acquired aplastic anemia. Investigators profiled TCR beta VDJ and CDR3 from genomic DNA template. Each CDR3 protein is one row after TCRdb ran MiXCR on the reads. The data contain 200,000 to 250,000 distinct CDR3 sequences, roughly 60% of them seen just once; the ten biggest clones take up about 60%. Those patients picked for sequencing had displayed CD8+CD57+ cell expansion on flow cytometry. Sequenced sample: sorted CD4+, CD8+, or CD8+CD57+ T cells (not recorded which) from PBMCs. These receptors were taken from a human donor with aplastic anemia.

This chain joins TRBV7-9 and TRBJ1-6; D is perhaps TRBD1 (5 bases). This CDR3 is 15 amino acids long. CDR1 SEHNR and CDR2 FQNEAQ come from the germline V gene (reference sequence). V lost 3 bases, J lost 7 bases, and 13 bases lay in between. DNA of the CDR3: TGTGCCAGCAGCTTTCATCAGGGCGACAATTCACCCCTCCACTTT. This translates into CASSFHQGDNSPLHF.

The rearrangement links TRBV2 to TRBJ1-1; no definite D call. Germline V gives CDR1 SNHLY, CDR2 FYNNEI. The CDR3 is 14 residues long. Trimming took 2 bases from V and 8 from J, leaving 15 bases between them. Here the CDR3 DNA reads TGTGCCAGCAGTGAATGGTCCAATTCCAAAGAAGCTTTCTTT. Residues: CASSEWSNSKEAFF.

The gene calls are TRBV7-2 and TRBJ1-5; 7 bases align to TRBD1. There are 16 residues in the CDR3. Germline V CDR1 and CDR2: SGHTA, FQGNSA. The trim removed 1 base at V and 7 bases at J, leaving 10 bases unmatched. The CDR3 region has the DNA TGTGCCAGCAGCTTAGTCGGAGGGGGCGCCAACCAGCCCCAGCATTTT. Translating it yields CASSLVGGGANQPQHF.

There are a few counts of this clonotype. This chain joins TRBV15 and TRBJ2-2, with D unclear. The germline V gene encodes CDR1 LNHNV and CDR2 YYDKDF (reference sequence). The CDR3 spans 11 residues. The V gene lost 3 bases and the J gene lost 6 bases, with 2 bases spanning the gap. The CDR3 region has the DNA TGTGCCACCAGCAGCTCCGGGGAGCTGTTTTTT. Translation: CATSSSGELFF.

The genes are TRBV12-5 and TRBJ2-7; 9 nucleotides match TRBD1. This CDR3 is built from 15 residues. Germline CDR1 and CDR2: LGHNT and FRNRAP. J lost 3 bases, V lost 6 bases, and 9 bases had no gene match. The CDR3 region has the DNA TGTGCTAGTGGCCCACCGGACAGGGGAGGCTACGAGCAGTACTTC. Its protein is CASGPPDRGGYEQYF.

J is TRBJ2-3 and V is TRBV7-9; 7 bases line up with TRBD1. CDR1 SEHNR and CDR2 FQNEAQ come from the germline V gene (reference sequence). The V segment lost 5 bases and the J segment 4 bases; nucleotides outside the gene matches: 6. The length of the CDR3 is 14 residues. DNA of the CDR3: TGTGCCAGCAGCGCGAGGACAGGTCCAGATACGCAGTATTTT. Protein sequence: CASSARTGPDTQYF.

Only a few counts were recorded for this clonotype. This chain joins TRBV4-3 and TRBJ1-6; a possible D gene is TRBD1 (5 bases). V lost 0 bases and J lost 7, with 19 bases in between. CDR3 length: 18 amino acids. Germline CDR1 is LGHNA and CDR2 is YSLEER. This chain's CDR3 is CASSQDFPLTGGNSPLHF. Written as DNA, the CDR3 is TGCGCCAGCAGCCAAGACTTTCCGTTAACAGGAGGAAATTCACCCCTCCACTTT.

This rearrangement joins TRBV19 to TRBJ2-1, with 7 bases aligning to TRBD1. CDR1 and CDR2 (germline): LNHDA, SQIVND (reference sequence). This CDR3 comprises 14 residues. The trim removed 6 bases at V and 4 bases at J, leaving 6 bases unmatched. CDR3 DNA: TGTGCCAGTAGCCCCGGGACAGATTACAATGAGCAGTTCTTC. This gives the protein CASSPGTDYNEQFF.

This sequence joins TRBV19 and TRBJ2-3; D is ambiguous. V lost 3 bases, J lost 2 bases, and 9 bases lay in between. Germline CDR1 is LNHDA and CDR2 is SQIVND (reference sequence). The CDR3 has 14 amino acids. The DNA of the CDR3 is TGTGCCAGTAGTATCAGTGGATCCACAGATACGCAGTATTTT. The encoded protein is CASSISGSTDTQYF.

The gene calls are TRBV5-6 and TRBJ1-2; D is unresolved. Germline loops: CDR1 SGHDT, CDR2 YYEEEE. The CDR3 runs 13 residues. V was trimmed by 5 bases and J by 3 bases, leaving 11 bases between them. The CDR3: CASRLAGYYGYTF. The CDR3 nucleotides are TGTGCCAGCAGGCTCGCTGGTTACTATGGCTACACCTTC.

This clonotype was detected ten times or more. The chain carries TRBV9 and TRBJ2-1; the D call may be TRBD1 or TRBD2 (6 bases each). The CDR3 is 15 residues long. Germline-derived CDR1 and CDR2 are SGDLS and YYNGEE. V was cut by 3 bases and J by 2 bases, with 12 bases left in between. This chain's CDR3 is CASSEGGLPYNEQFF. The CDR3 DNA reads TGTGCCAGCAGCGAGGGGGGCCTACCCTACAATGAGCAGTTCTTC. The full variable domain, in which reference TRBV9 and TRBJ2-1 provide the parts outside the CDR3, is DSGVTQTPKHLITATGQRVTLRCSPRSGDLSVYWYQQSLDQGLQFLIQYYNGEERAKGNILERFSAQQFPDLHSELNLSSLELGDSALYFCASSEGGLPYNEQFFGPGTRLTVL.

The chain employs TRBV29-1 and TRBJ2-5; 11 bases line up with TRBD2. The germline V gene encodes CDR1 SQVTM and CDR2 ANQGSEA. The CDR3 covers 15 residues. Unmatched junction bases numbered 9, after V lost 4 bases and J lost 5 bases. The CDR3 DNA is TGCAGCGTTGGCGGTAGCGGGAGGGCCAGGGAGACCCAGTACTTC. Its translation is CSVGGSGRARETQYF. The whole variable domain, filled in from reference TRBV29-1 and TRBJ2-5, reads SAVISQKPSRDICQRGTSLTIQCQVDSQVTMMFWYRQQPGQSLTLIATANQGSEATYESGFVIDKFPISRPNLTFSTLTVSNMSPEDSSIYLCSVGGSGRARETQYFGPGTRLLVL.

The chain couples TRBV5-4 to TRBJ2-2; maybe TRBD1 (5 bases). The DNA end is more similar to TRBJ1-1, so the J call may be wrong. Germline values: CDR1 SGHNT, CDR2 YYREEE (reference sequence). The CDR3 has 12 amino acids. CDR3 sequence reads: CASSHQGNEAFF. DNA of the CDR3: TGTGCCAGCAGCCACCAGGGAAATGAAGCTTTCTTT.

The chain recombines TRBV19 with TRBJ2-5; the D is unclear. V lost 5 bases to trimming and J lost 2 bases, with 6 bases between them. This CDR3 is 12 amino acids long. Germline values: CDR1 LNHDA, CDR2 SQIVND (reference sequence). In DNA form, the CDR3 reads TGTGCCAGTAGTCAGGTGCAAGAGACCCAGTACTTC. It translates to CASSQVQETQYF.

V gene TRBV2 combines with J gene TRBJ2-1; D may be TRBD2 (6 bases). This CDR3 region has 14 residues. Germline V gene data show CDR1 as SNHLY and CDR2 as FYNNEI. Written as DNA, the CDR3 is TGTGCGATGACCCGGGGGAGGCAGGGCAATGAGCAGTTCTTC. It is translated as CAMTRGRQGNEQFF.

The chain carries TRBV10-3 and TRBJ2-5; D is undetermined. Per germline, CDR1 ENHRY and CDR2 SYGVKD. The CDR3 totals 12 residues. V dropped 2 bases and J dropped 3 bases, with 4 bases sitting between them. The CDR3: CAISEGEETQYF. In DNA, the CDR3 is TGTGCCATCAGTGAGGGTGAAGAGACCCAGTACTTC.

The J gene is TRBJ2-6, the V gene TRBV7-2; 9 bases are shared with TRBD1. V was pared by 6 bases and J by 4 bases, with 13 bases of the junction left unmatched. Germline V gene data show CDR1 as SGHTA and CDR2 as FQGNSA. The CDR3 covers 18 residues. The CDR3 nucleotides are TGTGCCAGCAGGAACTCGGGACAGGGAATAAGCGGGGCCAACGTCCTGACTTTC. Its protein product is CASRNSGQGISGANVLTF.

The V and J genes are TRBV7-8 and TRBJ2-1; 14 bases agree with TRBD2. With V trimmed by 5 bases and J by 11 bases, 17 bases remained unmatched. This CDR3 is 18 amino acids long. Germline V CDR1 and CDR2: SGHVS, FQNEAQ. The CDR3 sequence: CASSATSGGAFLNGKQFF. The CDR3 nucleotides are TGTGCCAGCAGCGCGACTAGCGGGGGGGCCTTTTTGAATGGGAAGCAGTTCTTC.

A single count supports this clonotype. The rearrangement uses TRBV9 and TRBJ2-5; maybe TRBD2 (6 bases). The CDR3 covers 13 residues. Trimming pared 8 bases from V and 2 bases from J, leaving 13 bases between. Germline assignment: CDR1 SGDLS and CDR2 YYNGEE. Here the CDR3 reads CARTRDLQETQYF. CDR3 coding DNA: TGTGCCAGGACACGGGACTTACAAGAGACCCAGTACTTC.

This chain joins TRBV24-1 and TRBJ1-5, with D possibly matching TRBD1 (5 bases). The CDR3 has 14 amino acids. V lost 4 bases and J 0 bases, leaving 6 bases between the germline ends. CDR1 and CDR2 from the germline V gene are KGHDR and SFDVKD. The DNA for the CDR3 is TGTGCCACCAGTGACAGGGATAGCAATCAGCCCCAGCATTTT. It codes for CATSDRDSNQPQHF.

J is TRBJ2-1 and V is TRBV15; the match to TRBD1 covers 9 bases. Germline V gives CDR1 LNHNV, CDR2 YYDKDF (reference sequence). After removal of 3 bases from V and 1 base from J, the junction contained 1 base not matched to a gene. The CDR3 spans 15 residues. The DNA of the CDR3 is TGTGCCACCAGCAGGGACAGGGGTTCCTACAATGAGCAGTTCTTC. Translation gives CATSRDRGSYNEQFF.

This sequence joins TRBV7-9 and TRBJ2-7; the D gene is possibly TRBD2 (5 bases). Trimming left V 5 bases short and J 3 bases short, with 11 bases between. The CDR3 is 13 amino acids. CDR1 and CDR2 (germline): SEHNR, FQNEAQ (reference sequence). CDR3 coding DNA: TGTGCCAGCAGCACCTACACTAGCTACGAGCAGTACTTC. This codes for CASSTYTSYEQYF.

This rearrangement joins TRBV5-1 to TRBJ2-3; 11 positions agree with TRBD2. V dropped 6 bases and J dropped 1; count of bases not matched to a gene: 7. The germline V gene encodes CDR1 SGHRS and CDR2 YFSETQ. The CDR3 is 16 amino acids. The CDR3 is CASTGRGLAGTDTQYF. The CDR3 DNA reads as TGCGCCAGCACCGGCAGGGGACTAGCGGGCACAGATACGCAGTATTTT.

This chain uses TRBV12-3 or TRBV12-4 with TRBJ2-3; weak D call: TRBD1 (6 bases). This CDR3 comprises 15 residues. The ends were cut back, 4 bases at V and 0 bases at J, with 11 bases in the middle. The CDR3 DNA is TGTGCCAGCAGTTCAAGCGACAGGAGCACAGATACGCAGTATTTT. This translates into CASSSSDRSTDTQYF.